Described below is a single T cell receptor beta chain sequence and its context. CDR1 is SGHTA, CDR2 FQGNSA, per germline. This CDR3 spans 15 amino acids. J lost 5 bases, V lost 5 bases, and 7 bases had no gene match. Original data processing: Nucleated cell number was recorded as an estimate derived from reference gene primer amplification. The table came from immunoSEQ multiplex PCR; TCRdb's copy has only in-frame clones and leaves some out. That table supplies the V and J calls and clone size; D and trimming were determined from the DNA. The sample consists of around 180,000 clones, under 80% of them appearing once. The sample belongs to a study of blood T cell repertoires in COVID-19. About the research overall: COVID-19 samples collected from the United States, Italy and Spain covered acute and convalescent phases. In each case, the material was cDNA or gDNA derived from T cells, B-cell-depleted T cells, or PBMCs.

This rearrangement joins TRBV7-2 to TRBJ1-5; TRBD1 matches at 9 bases. The sequenced material came from peripheral blood. This sequence was found in a woman aged 80 or over with acute or convalescent COVID-19. DNA for the CDR3: TGTGCCAGCAGCCCATGGACAGGGGAGGATCAGCCCCAGCATTTT. This translates into CASSPWTGEDQPQHF.